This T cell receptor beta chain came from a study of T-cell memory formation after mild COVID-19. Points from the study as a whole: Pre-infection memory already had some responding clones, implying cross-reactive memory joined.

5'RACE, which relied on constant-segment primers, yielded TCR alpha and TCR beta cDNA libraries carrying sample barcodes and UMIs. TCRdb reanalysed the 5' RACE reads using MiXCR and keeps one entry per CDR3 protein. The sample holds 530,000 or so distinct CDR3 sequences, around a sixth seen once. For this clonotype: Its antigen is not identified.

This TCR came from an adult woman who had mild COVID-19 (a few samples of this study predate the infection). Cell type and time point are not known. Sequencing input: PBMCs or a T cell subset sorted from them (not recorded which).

As DNA, the CDR3 is TGTGCCAGCAGAGACAGTTCTCTGGGAGAGCAGTACTTC. It specifies CASRDSSLGEQYF. The V gene is TRBV6-2 or TRBV6-3, the J gene TRBJ2-7; D is possibly TRBD1 (5 bases). The germline V gene encodes CDR1 MNHEY and CDR2 SVGEGT. V lost 6 bases to trimming and J lost 7 bases, with 16 bases between them. The CDR3 loop spans 13 amino acids.